This entry features one T cell receptor beta chain sequence. Its antigen is unidentified. The source of the sample is a study of vaccination effects on CD4 cells after COVID-19. Across the whole study: Post-vaccine draws lagged the second dose by a median of 72 days.

Only in-frame clones appear in the TCRdb table, and some are missing; sequencing was by immunoSEQ multiplex PCR. In the table there are about 47,000 clones, about 70% of which are singletons. Overall study results and limits: Infection- and vaccine-induced clones contracted markedly late after vaccination. Healthy vaccinees' vaccine-induced clones included only 1 of 255 that recognized common cold coronaviruses.

V gave up 0 bases and J gave up 7 bases, with 8 bases separating them. In germline, CDR1 is SGHNT, CDR2 YYREEE (reference sequence). This CDR3 is 13 amino acids long. An approximately 10-day culture period preceded the isolation of CD4+ T cells. Each participant was given two doses of one vaccine (BNT162b2 or mRNA-1273). The rearrangement joins TRBV5-4 to TRBJ1-3, with D possibly matching TRBD1 (6 bases). The sequencing used CD4+ T cells from PBMCs cultured without peptide, collected after COVID-19 vaccination. This receptor was obtained from a human donor who received a COVID-19 vaccine. The DNA for the CDR3 is TGTGCCAGCAGCTTGGATAGGGGGAACACCATATATTTT. This encodes CASSLDRGNTIYF.